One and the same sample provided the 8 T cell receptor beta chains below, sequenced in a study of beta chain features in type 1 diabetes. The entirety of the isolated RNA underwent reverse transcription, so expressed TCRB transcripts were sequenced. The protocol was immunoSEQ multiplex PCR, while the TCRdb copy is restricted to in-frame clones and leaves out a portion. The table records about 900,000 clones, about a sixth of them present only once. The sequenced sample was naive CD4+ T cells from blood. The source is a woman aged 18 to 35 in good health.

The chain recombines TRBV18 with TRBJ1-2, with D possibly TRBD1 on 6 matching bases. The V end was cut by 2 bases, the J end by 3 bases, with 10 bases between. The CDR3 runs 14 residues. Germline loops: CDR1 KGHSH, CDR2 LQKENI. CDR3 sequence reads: CASSPTNRDYGYTF. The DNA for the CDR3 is TGTGCCAGCTCACCAACAAACAGGGACTATGGCTACACCTTC. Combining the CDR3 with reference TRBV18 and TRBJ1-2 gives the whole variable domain NAGVMQNPRHLVRRRGQEARLRCSPMKGHSHVYWYRQLPEEGLKFMVYLQKENIIDESGMPKERFSAEFPKEGPSILRIQQVVRGDSAAYFCASSPTNRDYGYTFGSGTRLTVV.

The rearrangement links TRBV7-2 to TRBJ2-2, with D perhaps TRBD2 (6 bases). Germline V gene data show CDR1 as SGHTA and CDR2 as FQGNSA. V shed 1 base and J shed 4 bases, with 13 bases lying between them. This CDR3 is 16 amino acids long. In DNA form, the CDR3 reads TGTGCCAGCAGCTTAGTTGGCGGGATGAGCACCGGGGAGCTGTTTTTT. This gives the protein CASSLVGGMSTGELFF.

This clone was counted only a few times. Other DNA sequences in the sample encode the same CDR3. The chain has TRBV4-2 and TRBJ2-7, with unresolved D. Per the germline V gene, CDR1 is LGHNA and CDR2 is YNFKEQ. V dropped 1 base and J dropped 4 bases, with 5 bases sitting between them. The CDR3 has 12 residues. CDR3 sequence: CASSQVGYEQYF. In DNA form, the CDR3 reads TGTGCCAGCAGCCAAGTTGGGTACGAGCAGTACTTC.

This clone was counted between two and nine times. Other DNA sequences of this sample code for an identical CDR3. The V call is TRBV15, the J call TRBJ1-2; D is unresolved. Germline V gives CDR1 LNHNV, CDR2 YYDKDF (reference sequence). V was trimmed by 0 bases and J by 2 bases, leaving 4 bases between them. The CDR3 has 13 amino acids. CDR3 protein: CATSRDRNYGYTF. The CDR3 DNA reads TGTGCCACCAGCAGAGACAGGAACTATGGCTACACCTTC. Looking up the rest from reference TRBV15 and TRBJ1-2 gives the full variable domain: DAMVIQNPRYQVTQFGKPVTLSCSQTLNHNVMYWYQQKSSQAPKLLFHYYDKDFNNEADTPDNFQSRRPNTSFCFLDIRSPGLGDTAMYLCATSRDRNYGYTFGSGTRLTVV.

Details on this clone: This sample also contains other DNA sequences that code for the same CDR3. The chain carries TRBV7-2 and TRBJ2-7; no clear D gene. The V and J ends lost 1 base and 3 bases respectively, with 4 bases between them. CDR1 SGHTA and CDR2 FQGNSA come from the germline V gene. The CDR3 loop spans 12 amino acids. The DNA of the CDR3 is TGTGCCAGCAGCTTAGTGGGCTACGAGCAGTACTTC. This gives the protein CASSLVGYEQYF.

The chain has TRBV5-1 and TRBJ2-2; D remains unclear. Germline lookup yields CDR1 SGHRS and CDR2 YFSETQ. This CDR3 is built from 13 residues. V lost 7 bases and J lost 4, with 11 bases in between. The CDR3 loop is CASAATPTGELFF. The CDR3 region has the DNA TGCGCCAGCGCCGCGACACCCACCGGGGAGCTGTTTTTT.

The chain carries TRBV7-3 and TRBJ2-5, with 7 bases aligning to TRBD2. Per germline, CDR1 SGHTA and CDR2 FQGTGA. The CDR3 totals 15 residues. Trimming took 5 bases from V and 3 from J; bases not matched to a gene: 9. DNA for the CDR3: TGTGCCAGCAGCCCGCGCGGGGGTTACAAAGAGACCCAGTACTTC. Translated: CASSPRGGYKETQYF.

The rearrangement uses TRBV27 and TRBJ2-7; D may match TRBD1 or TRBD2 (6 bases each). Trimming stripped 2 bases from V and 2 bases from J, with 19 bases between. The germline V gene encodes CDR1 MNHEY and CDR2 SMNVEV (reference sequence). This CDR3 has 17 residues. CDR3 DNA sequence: TGTGCCAGCAGTTTACCTCCCATAAGGGGGGAACCCTACGAGCAGTACTTC. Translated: CASSLPPIRGEPYEQYF.